This T cell receptor beta chain was identified during a study of cytomegalovirus exposure and HLA in healthy donors. CDR1 SGHTA and CDR2 FQGNSA come from the germline V gene. V lost 1 base to trimming and J lost 9 bases, with 13 bases between them. This CDR3 has 14 amino acids. Regarding donors, all were healthy bone marrow donors. The PCR employed 60 Vbeta primers together with 13 Jbeta primers. Profiled with immunoSEQ multiplex PCR; TCRdb holds only in-frame clones, not every one. This sample has approximately 150,000 clones; more than 75% occur once, and the top ten carry about 15%. The chain combines TRBV7-2 with TRBJ1-3; unclear D gene. Sequenced sample: PBMCs. This clonotype was obtained from a woman between 40 and 50 years old in good health and CMV-seronegative. CDR3 sequence reads: CASSLVGGSGTIYF. In DNA form, the CDR3 reads TGTGCCAGCAGCTTAGTAGGCGGATCCGGCACCATATATTTT. The whole variable domain, remainder taken from reference TRBV7-2 and TRBJ1-3, is GAGVSQSPSNKVTEKGKDVELRCDPISGHTALYWYRQSLGQGLEFLIYFQGNSAPDKSGLPSDRFSAERTGGSVSTLTIQRTQQEDSAVYLCASSLVGGSGTIYFGEGSWLTVV.